This T cell receptor (beta chain) emerged from a study of Graves' ophthalmopathy and Graves' hyperthyroidism. The study amplified TCR beta CDR3 regions using RNA transcripts. Second-round multiplex PCR followed a first-round RT-PCR using HTBI primers. TCRdb ran MiXCR on the multiplex PCR reads and lists one entry per CDR3 protein. The data show around 400,000 distinct CDR3 sequences, about a sixth seen once. The evidence that diagnosis relied on was clinical symptoms, serum thyroxine, TRAb, thyroid ultrasound and orbital computed tomography. The source of the PBMCs was approximately 9.5 ml of fresh peripheral blood. The material sequenced was peripheral blood. This TCR was recovered from a woman under 30 with Graves' ophthalmopathy.

The CDR3 DNA follows: TGTGCCAGCAGCCAAGGTCAGGGGGTCTATGGCTACACCTTC. This gives the protein CASSQGQGVYGYTF. V is TRBV3-1 and J is TRBJ1-2, with 7 nucleotides matching TRBD1. Germline-derived CDR1 and CDR2 are LGHDT and YNNKEL (reference sequence). The CDR3 is 14 amino acids. After removal of 1 base from V and 4 bases from J, the junction contained 3 bases not matched to a gene.